This T cell receptor beta chain emerged from a study of cytomegalovirus exposure and HLA in healthy donors. Study findings and constraints: Among the CMV-associated chains, three were confirmed in vitro as specific for CMV antigens. Most TCRs appeared rarely, but some public TCRs recurred in many donors. Some TCR beta chains (164 of them) were listed as cytomegalovirus-associated.

As regards this clone: The antigen remains undetermined.

Assay used: immunoSEQ multiplex PCR; TCRdb lists only in-frame clones, some missing. The data contain around 250,000 clones, 90% of them seen just once; the ten biggest clones take up under 0.45%. Germline V gene data show CDR1 as LGHNA and CDR2 as YSLEER. V lost 5 bases and J 0 bases, leaving 11 bases between the germline ends. The CDR3 has 15 residues. The rearrangement joins TRBV4-3 to TRBJ2-1; D may be TRBD2 (6 bases). The TCR originated in a young woman in good health and CMV-seronegative. Specimen: PBMCs. CDR3 region: CASSWDSSSYNEQFF. CDR3 nucleotide sequence: TGCGCCAGCAGCTGGGACTCGAGCTCCTACAATGAGCAGTTCTTC.